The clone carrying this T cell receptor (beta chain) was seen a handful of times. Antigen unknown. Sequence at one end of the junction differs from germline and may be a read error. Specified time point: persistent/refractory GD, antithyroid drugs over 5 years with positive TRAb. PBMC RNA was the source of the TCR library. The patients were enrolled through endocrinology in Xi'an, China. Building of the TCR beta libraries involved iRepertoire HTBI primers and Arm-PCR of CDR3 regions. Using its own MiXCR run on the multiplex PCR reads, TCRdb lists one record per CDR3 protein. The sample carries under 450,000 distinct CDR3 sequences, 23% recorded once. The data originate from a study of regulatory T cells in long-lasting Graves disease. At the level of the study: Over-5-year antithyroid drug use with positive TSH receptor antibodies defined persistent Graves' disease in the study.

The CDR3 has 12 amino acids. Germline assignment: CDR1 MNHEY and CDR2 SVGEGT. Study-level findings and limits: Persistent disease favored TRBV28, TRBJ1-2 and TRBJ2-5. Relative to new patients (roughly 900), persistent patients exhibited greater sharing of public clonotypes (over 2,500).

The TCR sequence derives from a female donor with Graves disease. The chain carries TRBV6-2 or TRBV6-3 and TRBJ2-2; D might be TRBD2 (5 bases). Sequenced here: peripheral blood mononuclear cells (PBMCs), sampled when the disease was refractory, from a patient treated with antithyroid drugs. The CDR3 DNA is TGTGCCGGCAGTTTAACCGGGAGGGAGCTGTTTTTT. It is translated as CAGSLTGRELFF.